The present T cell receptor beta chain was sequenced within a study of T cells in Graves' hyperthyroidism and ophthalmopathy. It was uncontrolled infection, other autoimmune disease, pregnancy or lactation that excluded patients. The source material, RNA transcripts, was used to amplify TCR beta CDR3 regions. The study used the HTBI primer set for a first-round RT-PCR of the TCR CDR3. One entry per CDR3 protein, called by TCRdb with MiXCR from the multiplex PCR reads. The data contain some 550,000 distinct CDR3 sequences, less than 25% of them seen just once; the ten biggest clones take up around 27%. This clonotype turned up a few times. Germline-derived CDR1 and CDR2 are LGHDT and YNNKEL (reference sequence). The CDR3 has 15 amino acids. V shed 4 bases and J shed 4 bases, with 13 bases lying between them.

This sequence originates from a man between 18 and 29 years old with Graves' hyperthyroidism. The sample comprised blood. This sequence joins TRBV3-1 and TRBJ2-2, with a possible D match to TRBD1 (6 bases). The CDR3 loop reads CASSRTGLVTGELFF. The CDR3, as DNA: TGTGCCAGCAGCCGTACAGGGCTGGTCACCGGGGAGCTGTTTTTT.